This is a list of T cell receptor beta chains from one sample in a study of cytomegalovirus exposure and HLA in healthy donors. TCRdb keeps only in-frame clones here, not all; method: immunoSEQ multiplex PCR. This sample has roughly 200,000 clones, with around 81% found just once. The sample taken for sequencing was PBMCs. The source is a young man in good health and CMV-seronegative. Both conserved end residues are part of each CDR3. The listing skips clone size in some rows; elsewhere it reads once, few, many or a size class.

clone_size v_call cdr3_aa
. TRBV2 CASTGLLNYGYTF
. TRBV5-6 CASSLTGAEETQYF
. TRBV6-1 CASSHRGLVTEQFF
few TRBV7-2 CASSTKGGQGAYQPQHF
. TRBV19 CASGAGVEQFF
. TRBV7-2 CASSVRDRGRNTIYF
once TRBV28 CASSSTGTDTQYF
. TRBV18 CASSPRQSHEQYF
. TRBV19 CASSQIDRISNQPQHF
. TRBV25-1 CASSDPDRGQPSTDTQYF
. TRBV9 CASSVSGASNTEAFF
. TRBV29-1 CSVDGASGYNEQFF
. TRBV5-1 CASSPDRVNSPLHF
. TRBV27 CASSLWGRQPQHF
. TRBV6-1 CASSEAQTGLYYGYTF
. TRBV6-6 CASSYSKGGEGDTQYF
. TRBV2 CASSEYRGHNEQFF
. TRBV11-1 CASSLGLLQTQYF
. TRBV21-1 CASGNRVGTKNIQYF
. TRBV28 CASSPGTSGSSYEQYF
. TRBV19 CASSGGAQWEVNTEAFF
. TRBV5-1 CASSRDRMKETQYF
. TRBV28 CATLTGYEQYF
few TRBV6-1 CASSSRGGYEKLFF